This TCR beta chain originates from a study of Ad26.COV2.S vaccination and SARS-CoV-2 variants. Whole-study context: Donor was assigned to the Ad26.COV2.S arm of trial COV1001. Administration of Ad26.COV2.S was intramuscular, either once or twice 56 days apart.

The CDR3 is made up of 15 amino acids. Germline CDR1 reads SEHNR; CDR2 reads FQNEAQ (reference sequence). With 5 bases removed from V and 5 bases from J, the gap between germline ends came to 17 bases. General study results and limits: Reported findings describe substantial breadth in spike-specific CD8+ and CD4+ T cell responses following vaccination. It was vaccine recipients, not placebo recipients, who had the higher spike-specific TCR breadth.

On this clone: Antigen specificity is unknown.

Treatment meaning: approximately 18 received Ad26.COV2.S at low or high dose, single or two shots; roughly five received placebo; per-sample allocation not given. The study sampled participants on day 63 after the first vaccine or placebo injection. This table comes from immunoSEQ multiplex PCR, and its TCRdb copy is limited to in-frame clones, with some not included. The data show 300,000 to 400,000 clones, roughly 89% seen once. The chain employs TRBV7-9 and TRBJ2-3; D uncertain. This receptor was identified in a person aged 18 to 65 who received the Ad26.COV2.S COVID-19 vaccine or a placebo. Sequencing was performed on peripheral blood, taken in a trial of Ad26.COV2.S vaccine versus placebo. DNA of the CDR3: TGTGCCAGCAGCCCCAGTGGCAGGTGGGAAGATACGCAGTATTTT. Encoded protein: CASSPSGRWEDTQYF.